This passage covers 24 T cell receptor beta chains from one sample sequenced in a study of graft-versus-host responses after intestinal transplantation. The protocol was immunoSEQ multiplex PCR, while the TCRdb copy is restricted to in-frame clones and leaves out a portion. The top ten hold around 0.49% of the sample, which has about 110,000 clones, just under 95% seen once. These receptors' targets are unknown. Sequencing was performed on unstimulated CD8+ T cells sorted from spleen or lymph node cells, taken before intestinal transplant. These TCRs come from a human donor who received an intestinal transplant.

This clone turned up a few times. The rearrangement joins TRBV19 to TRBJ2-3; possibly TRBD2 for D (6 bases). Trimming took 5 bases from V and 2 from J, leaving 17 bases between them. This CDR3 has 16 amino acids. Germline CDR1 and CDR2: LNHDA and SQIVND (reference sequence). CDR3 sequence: CASSLAVRGPTDTQYF. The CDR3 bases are TGTGCCAGTAGTCTTGCCGTGCGGGGACCCACAGATACGCAGTATTTT. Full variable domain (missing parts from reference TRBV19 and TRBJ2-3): DGGITQSPKYLFRKEGQNVTLSCEQNLNHDAMYWYRQDPGQGLRLIYYSQIVNDFQKGDIAEGYSVSREKKESFPLTVTSAQKNPTAFYLCASSLAVRGPTDTQYFGPGTRLTVL.

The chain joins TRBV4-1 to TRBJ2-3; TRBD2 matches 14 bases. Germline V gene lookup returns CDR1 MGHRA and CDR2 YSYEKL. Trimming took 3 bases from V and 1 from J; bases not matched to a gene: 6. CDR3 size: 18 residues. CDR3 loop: CASSHHETSGRGTDTQYF. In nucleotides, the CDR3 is TGCGCCAGCAGCCACCATGAGACTAGCGGGAGGGGCACAGATACGCAGTATTTT.

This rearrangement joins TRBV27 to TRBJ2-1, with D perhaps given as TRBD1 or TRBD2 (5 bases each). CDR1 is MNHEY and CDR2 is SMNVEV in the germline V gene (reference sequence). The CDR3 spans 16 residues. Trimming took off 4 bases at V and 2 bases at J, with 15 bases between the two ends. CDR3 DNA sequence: TGTGCCAGCAGTTACCAGGGTAGAGGGGCCTACAATGAGCAGTTCTTC. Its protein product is CASSYQGRGAYNEQFF.

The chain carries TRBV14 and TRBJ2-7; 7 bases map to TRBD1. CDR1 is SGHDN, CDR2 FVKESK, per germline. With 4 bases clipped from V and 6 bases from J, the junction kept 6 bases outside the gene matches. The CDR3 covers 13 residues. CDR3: CASSRETGFEQYF. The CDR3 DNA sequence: TGTGCCAGCAGCCGAGAGACAGGGTTCGAGCAGTACTTC.

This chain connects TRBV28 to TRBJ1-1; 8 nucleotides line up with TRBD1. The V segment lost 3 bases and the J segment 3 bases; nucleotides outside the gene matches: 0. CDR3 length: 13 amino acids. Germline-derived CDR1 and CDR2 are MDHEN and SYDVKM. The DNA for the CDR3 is TGTGCCAGCAGTTTCAGGGGGCACACTGAAGCTTTCTTT. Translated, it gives CASSFRGHTEAFF. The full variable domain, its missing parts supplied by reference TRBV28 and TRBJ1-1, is DVKVTQSSRYLVKRTGEKVFLECVQDMDHENMFWYRQDPGLGLRLIYFSYDVKMKEKGDIPEGYSVSREKKERFSLILESASTNQTSMYLCASSFRGHTEAFFGQGTRLTVV.

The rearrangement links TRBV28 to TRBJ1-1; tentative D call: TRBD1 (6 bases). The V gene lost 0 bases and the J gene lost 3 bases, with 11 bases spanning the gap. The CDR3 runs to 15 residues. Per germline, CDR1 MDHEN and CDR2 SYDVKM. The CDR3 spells CASSLWGAGYTEAFF. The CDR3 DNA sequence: TGTGCCAGCAGTTTATGGGGGGCGGGGTACACTGAAGCTTTCTTT.

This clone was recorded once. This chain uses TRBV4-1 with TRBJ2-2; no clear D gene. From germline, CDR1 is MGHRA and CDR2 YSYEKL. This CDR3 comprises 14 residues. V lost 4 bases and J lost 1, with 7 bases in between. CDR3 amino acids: CASSLFKNTGELFF. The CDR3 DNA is TGCGCCAGCAGCCTCTTCAAGAACACCGGGGAGCTGTTTTTT.

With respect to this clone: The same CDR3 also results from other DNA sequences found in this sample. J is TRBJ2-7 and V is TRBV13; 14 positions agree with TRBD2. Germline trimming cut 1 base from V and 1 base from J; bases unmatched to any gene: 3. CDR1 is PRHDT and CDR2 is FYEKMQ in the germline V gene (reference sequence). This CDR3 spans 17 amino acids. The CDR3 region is CASSLEGTSGRSYEQYF. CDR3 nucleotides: TGTGCCAGCAGCTTAGAGGGGACTAGCGGGAGATCCTACGAGCAGTACTTC.

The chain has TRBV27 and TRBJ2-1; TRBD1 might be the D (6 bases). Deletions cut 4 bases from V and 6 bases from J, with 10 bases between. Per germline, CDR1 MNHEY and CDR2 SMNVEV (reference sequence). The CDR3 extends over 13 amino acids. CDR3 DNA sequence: TGTGCCAGCAGTTGGGGGCAGAGCAATGAGCAGTTCTTC. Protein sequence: CASSWGQSNEQFF.

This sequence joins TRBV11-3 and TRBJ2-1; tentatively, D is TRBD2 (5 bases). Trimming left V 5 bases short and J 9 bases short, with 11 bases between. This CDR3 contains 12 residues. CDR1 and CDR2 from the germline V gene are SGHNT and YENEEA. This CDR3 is CASSLPGGEQFF. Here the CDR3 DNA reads TGTGCCAGCAGCCTCCCCGGAGGTGAGCAGTTCTTC.

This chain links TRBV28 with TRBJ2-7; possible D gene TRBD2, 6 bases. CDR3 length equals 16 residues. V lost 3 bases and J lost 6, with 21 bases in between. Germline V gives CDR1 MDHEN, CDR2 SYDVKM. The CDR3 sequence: CASSLDYNGVASEQYF. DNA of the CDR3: TGTGCCAGCAGTTTGGACTACAATGGAGTAGCGAGCGAGCAGTACTTC. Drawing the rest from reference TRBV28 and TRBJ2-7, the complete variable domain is DVKVTQSSRYLVKRTGEKVFLECVQDMDHENMFWYRQDPGLGLRLIYFSYDVKMKEKGDIPEGYSVSREKKERFSLILESASTNQTSMYLCASSLDYNGVASEQYFGPGTRLTVT.

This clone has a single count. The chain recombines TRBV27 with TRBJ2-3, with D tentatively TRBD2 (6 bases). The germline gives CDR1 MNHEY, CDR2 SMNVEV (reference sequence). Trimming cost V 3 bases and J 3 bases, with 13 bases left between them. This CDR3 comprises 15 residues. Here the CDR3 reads CASSFGAGQTDTQYF. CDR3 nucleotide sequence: TGTGCCAGCAGTTTCGGGGCGGGGCAAACAGATACGCAGTATTTT.

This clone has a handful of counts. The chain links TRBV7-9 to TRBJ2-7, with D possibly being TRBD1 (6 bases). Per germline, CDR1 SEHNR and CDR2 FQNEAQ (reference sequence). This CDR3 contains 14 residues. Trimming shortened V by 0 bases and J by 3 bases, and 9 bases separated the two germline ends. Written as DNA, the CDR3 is TGTGCCAGCAGCTTAGCGCTGACAGGCTACGAGCAGTACTTC. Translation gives CASSLALTGYEQYF.

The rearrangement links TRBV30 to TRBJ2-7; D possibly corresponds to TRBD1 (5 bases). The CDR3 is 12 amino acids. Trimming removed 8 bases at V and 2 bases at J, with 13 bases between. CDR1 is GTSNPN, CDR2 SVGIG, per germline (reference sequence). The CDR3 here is CAHRPGTYEQYF. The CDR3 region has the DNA TGTGCCCATCGTCCAGGGACCTACGAGCAGTACTTC.

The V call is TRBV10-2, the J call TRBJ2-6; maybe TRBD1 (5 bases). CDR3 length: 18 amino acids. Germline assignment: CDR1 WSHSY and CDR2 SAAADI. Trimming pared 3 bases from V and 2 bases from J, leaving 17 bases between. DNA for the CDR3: TGCGCCAGCAGTGAATTGACAGCTTATCTCCCTGGGGCCAACGTCCTGACTTTC. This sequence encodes CASSELTAYLPGANVLTF.

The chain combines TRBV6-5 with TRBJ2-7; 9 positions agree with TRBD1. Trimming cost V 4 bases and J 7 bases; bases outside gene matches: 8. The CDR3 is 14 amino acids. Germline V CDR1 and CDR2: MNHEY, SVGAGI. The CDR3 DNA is TGTGCCAGCAGTTTCCCGGGACAGGGTAGGGAGCAGTACTTC. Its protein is CASSFPGQGREQYF.

In nucleotides, the CDR3 is TGCAGTGCTGGCCCCCTTCACCACACCTTC. It specifies CSAGPLHHTF. The V gene is TRBV20-1, the J gene TRBJ1-2; no clear D. CDR1 and CDR2 from the germline V gene are DFQATT and SNEGSKA (reference sequence). Trimming removed 5 bases at V and 12 bases at J, with 13 bases between. CDR3 length: 10 amino acids.

The CDR3 coding sequence is TGTGCCAGCAGTAATAGGGAGCAGTACTTC. It codes for CASSNREQYF. The V call is TRBV6-1, the J call TRBJ2-7; D unresolved. Trimming took off 5 bases at V and 7 bases at J, with 6 bases between the two ends. This CDR3 contains 10 residues. Germline CDR1 reads MNHNS; CDR2 reads SASEGT.

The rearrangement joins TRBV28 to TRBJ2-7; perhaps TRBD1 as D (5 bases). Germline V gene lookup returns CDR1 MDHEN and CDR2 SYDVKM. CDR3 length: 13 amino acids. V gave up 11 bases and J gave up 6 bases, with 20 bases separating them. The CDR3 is CASLSQGRTEQYF. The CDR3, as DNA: TGTGCCTCCCTATCGCAGGGCCGCACCGAGCAGTACTTC.

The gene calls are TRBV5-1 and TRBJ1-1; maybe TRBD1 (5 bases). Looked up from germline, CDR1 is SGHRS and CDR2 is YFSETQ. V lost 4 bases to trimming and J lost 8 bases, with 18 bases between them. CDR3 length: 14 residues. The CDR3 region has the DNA TGCGCCAGCAGCCCCGGGACGGGGCCCGGAGAAGCTTTCTTT. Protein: CASSPGTGPGEAFF.

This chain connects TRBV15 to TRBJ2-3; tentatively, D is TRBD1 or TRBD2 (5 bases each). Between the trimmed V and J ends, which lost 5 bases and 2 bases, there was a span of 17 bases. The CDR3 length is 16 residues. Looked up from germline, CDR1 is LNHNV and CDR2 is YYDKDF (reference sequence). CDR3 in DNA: TGTGCCACCAGCGACGGGGACCGCCGAAACACAGATACGCAGTATTTT. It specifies CATSDGDRRNTDTQYF.

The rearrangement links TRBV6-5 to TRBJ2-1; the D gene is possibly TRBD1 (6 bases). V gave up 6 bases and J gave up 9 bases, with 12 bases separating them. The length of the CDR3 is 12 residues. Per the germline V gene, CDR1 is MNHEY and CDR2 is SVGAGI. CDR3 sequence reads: CASSWTVGEQFF. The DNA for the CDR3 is TGTGCCAGCAGCTGGACAGTCGGTGAGCAGTTCTTC.

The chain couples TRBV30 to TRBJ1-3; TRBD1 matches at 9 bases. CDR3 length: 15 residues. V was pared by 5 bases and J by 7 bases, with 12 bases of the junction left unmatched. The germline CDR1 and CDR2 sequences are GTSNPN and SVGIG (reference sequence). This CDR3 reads CAWARDREPGNTIYF. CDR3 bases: TGTGCCTGGGCCAGGGACAGGGAGCCAGGGAACACCATATATTTT.

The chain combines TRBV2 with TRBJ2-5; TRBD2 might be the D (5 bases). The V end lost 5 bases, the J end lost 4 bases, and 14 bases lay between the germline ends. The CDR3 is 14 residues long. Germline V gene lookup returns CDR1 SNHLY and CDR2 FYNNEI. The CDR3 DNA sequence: TGTGCCAGCAGTCCCCCGGCTAGCAGAGAGACCCAGTACTTC. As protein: CASSPPASRETQYF.